This paragraph reports one T cell receptor (beta chain). This sample is drawn from a study of blood T cell repertoires in COVID-19. Assay: immunoSEQ multiplex PCR; the TCRdb copy retains only in-frame clones and omits some. This sample has hundreds of thousands of clones, with 65% to 90% found just once. CDR3 length: 14 amino acids. This chain uses TRBV21-1 with TRBJ2-3; the tabulated D call, TRBD1, remains unverified against the DNA. TRBV21-1 is a known pseudogene. The TCR comes from a woman in her 70s with COVID-19, enrolled during active disease. The sample was peripheral blood. The CDR3 DNA reads as TGTGCCAGCAGCAAAGCCAGGGGGACAGATACGCAGTATTTT. Residues: CASSKARGTDTQYF.